Presented here are 17 T cell receptor beta chains from one specimen sequenced in a study of blood T cell repertoires in COVID-19. Here immunoSEQ multiplex PCR was the method, and the copy in TCRdb shows in-frame clones only, minus some. Of some 97,000 clones in the sample, around 81% are singletons; the top ten hold roughly 13%. Sequenced material: peripheral blood. The receptors shown here come from a man between 50 and 59 years old with active or convalescent COVID-19.

The CDR3 spells CASSQGTVSGNTIYF. The CDR3 DNA sequence: TGTGCCAGCAGCCAAGGGACAGTCTCTGGAAACACCATATATTTT. The genes are TRBV3-1 (or the pseudogene TRBV3-2) and TRBJ1-3; D is perhaps TRBD1 (6 bases). The germline gives CDR1 LGHDT, CDR2 YNNKEL (reference sequence). This CDR3 is 15 amino acids long. V was pared by 1 base and J by 0 bases, with 7 bases between.

The V gene is TRBV12-5, the J gene TRBJ2-1, with 12 bases identical to TRBD2. Germline V lookup: CDR1 LGHNT, CDR2 FRNRAP. V lost 1 base and J lost 10; bases outside the gene matches: 11. The length of the CDR3 is 17 residues. The CDR3 sequence is CASGLGLAGVGAQEQFF. The DNA of the CDR3 is TGTGCTAGTGGTTTGGGACTAGCGGGAGTAGGGGCCCAGGAGCAGTTCTTC.

J is TRBJ2-2 and V is TRBV18; D may be TRBD1 (5 bases). This CDR3 has 16 residues. V was shortened by 10 bases and J by 2 bases, with 20 bases between the two germline ends. Germline V gene lookup returns CDR1 KGHSH and CDR2 LQKENI. The CDR3 DNA follows: TGTGCCAACTCCCTTTCCCCCCAGGGAAACACCGGGGAGCTGTTTTTT. Translating gives CANSLSPQGNTGELFF.

CDR3 in DNA: TGTGCCAGCAGCCACGCCTTGGAGGAGAACACCGGGGAGCTGTTTTTT. Translated: CASSHALEENTGELFF. This chain uses TRBV7-6 with TRBJ2-2; perhaps TRBD2 as D (5 bases). Germline CDR1 reads SGHVS; CDR2 reads FNYEAQ. The CDR3 is 16 residues long. Trimming took off 5 bases at V and 1 base at J, with 14 bases between the two ends.

The rearrangement uses TRBV7-8 and TRBJ1-2, with D unclear. This CDR3 spans 12 amino acids. V was pared by 4 bases and J by 5 bases, with 8 bases between. Germline V lookup: CDR1 SGHVS, CDR2 FQNEAQ. CDR3 amino acids: CASSSGIYGYTF. In DNA, the CDR3 is TGTGCCAGCAGCTCAGGAATTTATGGCTACACCTTC. Combining the CDR3 with reference TRBV7-8 and TRBJ1-2 gives the whole variable domain GAGVSQSPRYKVAKRGQDVALRCDPISGHVSLFWYQQALGQGPEFLTYFQNEAQLDKSGLPSDRFFAERPEGSVSTLKIQRTQQEDSAVYLCASSSGIYGYTFGSGTRLTVV.

The chain uses TRBV12-3 or TRBV12-4 and TRBJ2-2; perhaps TRBD2 as D (5 bases). Trimming shortened V by 10 bases and J by 5 bases, and 11 bases separated the two germline ends. The CDR3 covers 12 residues. CDR3 DNA: TGTGCCACCACGAGCGGAACCGGGGAGCTGTTTTTT. The encoded protein is CATTSGTGELFF.

J is TRBJ2-7 and V is TRBV10-3; 12 bases are shared with TRBD2. The germline V gene has CDR1 ENHRY and CDR2 SYGVKD. The CDR3 totals 13 residues. V gave up 6 bases and J gave up 6 bases; unmatched junction bases: 3. CDR3 nucleotides: TGTGCCATCAGACTAGCGGGAGGATTCGAGCAGTACTTC. It yields the protein CAIRLAGGFEQYF.

CDR3 loop: CASSISGADTQYF. The CDR3 DNA follows: TGTGCCAGTAGTATATCCGGGGCAGATACGCAGTATTTT. The chain carries TRBV19 and TRBJ2-3, with D perhaps TRBD2 (5 bases). The CDR3 consists of 13 residues. Germline V gene sequence: CDR1 LNHDA, CDR2 SQIVND (reference sequence). The germline V and J ends were trimmed by 2 bases and 4 bases, with 7 bases remaining between them.

The V call is TRBV18, the J call TRBJ2-5; D might be TRBD2 (5 bases). Looked up from germline, CDR1 is KGHSH and CDR2 is LQKENI. The length of the CDR3 is 13 residues. V was cut by 1 base and J by 5 bases, with 8 bases left in between. CDR3 sequence reads: CASSPRGLETQYF. The CDR3 DNA sequence: TGTGCCAGCTCACCACGCGGGCTCGAGACCCAGTACTTC.

This clone was detected a few times. The genes are TRBV4-1 and TRBJ2-1; 8 bases are a match to TRBD1. J gave up 6 bases and V 3 bases, and 4 bases lay outside the gene matches. This CDR3 has 14 amino acids. CDR1 MGHRA and CDR2 YSYEKL come from the germline V gene. CDR3 residues: CASSHQGATNEQFF. CDR3 in DNA: TGCGCCAGCAGCCATCAGGGGGCGACCAATGAGCAGTTCTTC.

This clone was recorded once. V is TRBV2 and J is TRBJ2-2; maybe TRBD1 (6 bases). CDR1 is SNHLY, CDR2 FYNNEI, per germline. This CDR3 comprises 13 residues. The ends were cut back, 5 bases at V and 7 bases at J, with 11 bases in the middle. The CDR3 DNA follows: TGTGCCAGCAGTCTAGAGGGGGTCGGGGAGCTGTTTTTT. Translation: CASSLEGVGELFF.

The genes are TRBV5-4 and TRBJ1-1; a weak D match, TRBD1 (5 bases). The germline V and J ends were trimmed by 3 bases and 0 bases, with 12 bases remaining between them. Germline assignment: CDR1 SGHNT and CDR2 YYREEE (reference sequence). There are 15 residues in the CDR3. The CDR3: CASSSPTGVNTEAFF. CDR3 nucleotides: TGTGCCAGCAGCTCTCCGACGGGGGTGAACACTGAAGCTTTCTTT.

The chain has TRBV9 and TRBJ2-4; D is possibly TRBD1 (5 bases). Trimming took 1 base from V and 0 from J, leaving 14 bases between them. CDR3 length equals 17 residues. Germline CDR1 SGDLS, CDR2 YYNGEE. CDR3 sequence (DNA): TGTGCCAGCAGCGTATCCTCCAGGGTTGGAGCCAAAAACATTCAGTACTTC. Translating it yields CASSVSSRVGAKNIQYF.

This chain uses TRBV18 with TRBJ2-5; TRBD2 matches at 9 bases. Germline CDR1 and CDR2: KGHSH and LQKENI. The trim removed 4 bases at V and 1 base at J, leaving 4 bases unmatched. The CDR3 is 15 amino acids. The CDR3 region is CASSRAGGIQETQYF. In nucleotides, the CDR3 is TGTGCCAGCTCACGAGCGGGAGGCATCCAAGAGACCCAGTACTTC. The full variable domain, in which reference TRBV18 and TRBJ2-5 provide the parts outside the CDR3, is NAGVMQNPRHLVRRRGQEARLRCSPMKGHSHVYWYRQLPEEGLKFMVYLQKENIIDESGMPKERFSAEFPKEGPSILRIQQVVRGDSAAYFCASSRAGGIQETQYFGPGTRLLVL.

This chain uses TRBV4-2 with TRBJ1-2; D not resolved. This CDR3 is built from 17 residues. V lost 0 bases and J 1 base, leaving 15 bases between the germline ends. Per germline, CDR1 LGHNA and CDR2 YNFKEQ. CDR3 sequence (DNA): TGTGCCAGCAGCCAAGATTATTCGGGATATATTAACTATGGCTACACCTTC. This gives the protein CASSQDYSGYINYGYTF.

V gene TRBV29-1 combines with J gene TRBJ1-4; tentatively, D is TRBD1 (5 bases). This CDR3 has 10 amino acids. From germline, CDR1 is SQVTM and CDR2 ANQGSEA. V lost 1 base to trimming and J lost 11 bases, with 5 bases between them. The CDR3 region has the DNA TGCAGCGTTGAAGCAGGGAAACTGTTTTTT. Protein product: CSVEAGKLFF.

The genes are TRBV9 and TRBJ2-7; TRBD2 aligns across 7 bases. Germline lookup yields CDR1 SGDLS and CDR2 YYNGEE. The CDR3 consists of 14 residues. Trimming cost V 7 bases and J 4 bases; bases outside gene matches: 11. The CDR3 nucleotides read TGTGCCAGCGGCGGCGGCGGGAGTCAGTACGAGCAGTACTTC. Translating gives CASGGGGSQYEQYF.